This T cell receptor (beta chain) was captured by sequencing in a study of PD-1 blockade in classical Hodgkin lymphoma. Every one of the patients relapsed after autologous stem cell transplantation (brentuximab vedotin exposure was variable). Investigators obtained CD8+ T cells from thawed PBMCs by magnetic negative selection. The patients, who had relapsed/refractory classical Hodgkin lymphoma, achieved best responses of complete response, partial response or progressive disease. The study, taken as a whole, reports: Before treatment, TCR diversity in newly diagnosed patients was reportedly lower than in healthy donors. Diversity similar to that of newly diagnosed patients was seen at baseline in complete responders.

Concerning this clone itself: Antigen: not known.

Profiled with immunoSEQ multiplex PCR; TCRdb holds only in-frame clones, not every one. The sample includes roughly 28,000 clones, around nine tenths of them seen just once. Per the germline V gene, CDR1 is SNHLY and CDR2 is FYNNEI. V shed 4 bases and J shed 1 base, with 7 bases lying between them. The CDR3 runs to 13 residues. This TCR was sampled from a human donor with classical Hodgkin lymphoma. V is TRBV2 and J is TRBJ1-1; D is unclear. The sequencing used CD8+ T cells from blood, collected at baseline. DNA for the CDR3: TGTGCCAGCAGTGGACACCCGAACACTGAAGCTTTCTTT. The encoded protein is CASSGHPNTEAFF. The variable domain in full, completed from reference TRBV2 and TRBJ1-1, reads EPEVTQTPSHQVTQMGQEVILRCVPISNHLYFYWYRQILGQKVEFLVSFYNNEISEKSEIFDDQFSVERPDGSNFTLKIRSTKLEDSAMYFCASSGHPNTEAFFGQGTRLTVV.